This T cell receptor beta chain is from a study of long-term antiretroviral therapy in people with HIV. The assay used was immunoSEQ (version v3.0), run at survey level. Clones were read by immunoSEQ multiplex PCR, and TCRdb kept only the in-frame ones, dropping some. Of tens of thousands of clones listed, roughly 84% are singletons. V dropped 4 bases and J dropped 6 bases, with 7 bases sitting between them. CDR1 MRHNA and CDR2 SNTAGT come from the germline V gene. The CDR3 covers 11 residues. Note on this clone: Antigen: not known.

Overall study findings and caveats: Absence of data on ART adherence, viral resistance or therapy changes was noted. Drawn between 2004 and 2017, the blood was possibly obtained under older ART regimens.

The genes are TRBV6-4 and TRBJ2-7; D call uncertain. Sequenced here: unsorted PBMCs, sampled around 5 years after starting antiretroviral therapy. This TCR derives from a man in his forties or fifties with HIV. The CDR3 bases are TGTGCCAGCAGTGGTAGGAGCGAGCAGTACTTC. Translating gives CASSGRSEQYF.